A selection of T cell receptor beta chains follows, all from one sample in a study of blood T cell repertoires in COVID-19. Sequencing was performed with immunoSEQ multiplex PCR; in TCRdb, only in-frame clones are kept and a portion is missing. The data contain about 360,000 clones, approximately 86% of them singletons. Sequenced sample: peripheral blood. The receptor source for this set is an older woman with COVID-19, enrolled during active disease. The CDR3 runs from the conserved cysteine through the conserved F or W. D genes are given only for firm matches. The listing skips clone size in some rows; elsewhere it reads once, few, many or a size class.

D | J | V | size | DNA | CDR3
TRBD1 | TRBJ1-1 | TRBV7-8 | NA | TGTGCCAGCCAATCTCGGGACAGGGGTTACACTGAAGCTTTCTTT | CASQSRDRGYTEAFF
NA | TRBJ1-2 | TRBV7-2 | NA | TGTGCCAGCAGCTTAGCGCGAGGTGGCTACACCTTC | CASSLARGGYTF
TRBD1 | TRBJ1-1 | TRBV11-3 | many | TGTGCCAGCAGATCCGGGACAGCGAACACTGAAGCTTTCTTT | CASRSGTANTEAFF
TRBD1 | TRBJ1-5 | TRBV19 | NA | TGTGCCAGTAGGGGAGACAGGGGAGGGTATCAGCCCCAGCATTTT | CASRGDRGGYQPQHF
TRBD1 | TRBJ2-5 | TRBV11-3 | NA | TGTGCCAGCACCAGGGCGCAGGGGGCATCCCAGTACTTC | CASTRAQGASQYF
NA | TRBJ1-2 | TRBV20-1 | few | TGCAGTGCTAGACGGGACAATGGCTACACCTTC | CSARRDNGYTF
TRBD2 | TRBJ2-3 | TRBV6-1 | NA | TGTGCCAGCAGTGGTAGTACTAGCGGGGGGGCAGATACGCAGTATTTT | CASSGSTSGGADTQYF
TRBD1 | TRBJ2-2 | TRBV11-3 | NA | TGTGCCAGCAGCTTAGCGGGGTGGGACAGGAACACCGGGGAGCTGTTTTTT | CASSLAGWDRNTGELFF
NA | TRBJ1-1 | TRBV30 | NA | TGTGCCTGGAGTGCCCGTCGGTTACAGAGCCCTGAAGCTTTCTTT | CAWSARRLQSPEAFF
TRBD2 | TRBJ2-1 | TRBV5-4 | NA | TGTGCCAGCAGCTTGGATCCGGGGGGGTCCTACAATGAGCAGTTCTTC | CASSLDPGGSYNEQFF
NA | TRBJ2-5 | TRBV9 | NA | TGTGCCAGCAGCGCTCGACTTGGGGAGACCCAGTACTTC | CASSARLGETQYF
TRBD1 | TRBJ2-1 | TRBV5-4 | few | TGTGCCAGCAGCTTGGGGACAGGGGCGGGTGAGCAGTTCTTC | CASSLGTGAGEQFF
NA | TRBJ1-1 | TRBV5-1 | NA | TGCGCCAGCAGCGTTACGGGACTAATGAACACTGAAGCTTTCTTT | CASSVTGLMNTEAFF
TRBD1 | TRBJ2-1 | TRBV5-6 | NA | TGTGCCAGCAGCTCCGCCGGACAGGGGTACAATGAGCAGTTCTTC | CASSSAGQGYNEQFF
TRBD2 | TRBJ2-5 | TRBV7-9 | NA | TGTGCCAGCAGCTCTAGCGGGGGGGCCGGTGAGACCCAGTACTTC | CASSSSGGAGETQYF
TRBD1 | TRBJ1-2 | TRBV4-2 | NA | TGTGCCAGCAGCCAAGATCGGACAGGGCAATATGGCTACACCTTC | CASSQDRTGQYGYTF
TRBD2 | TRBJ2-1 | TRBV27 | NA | TGTGCCAGCAGTTTATCGGGGAGGGTCAACAATGAGCAGTTCTTC | CASSLSGRVNNEQFF
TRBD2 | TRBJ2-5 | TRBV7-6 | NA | TGTGCCAGCAGCTTAGCAGCGGCGGGGGGCGCTGTCAATGACCAGTACTTC | CASSLAAAGGAVNDQYF
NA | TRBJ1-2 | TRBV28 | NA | TGTGCCAGCATCGGGTCGGCTAACTATGGCTACACCTTC | CASIGSANYGYTF
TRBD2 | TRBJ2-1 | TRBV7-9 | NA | TGTGCCAGCAGCTTCAGCGGGGGGTTTAATGAGCAGTTCTTC | CASSFSGGFNEQFF
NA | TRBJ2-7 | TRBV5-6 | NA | TGTGCCAGCAGCTTGGTCCAGGGAGGCGAGCAGTACTTC | CASSLVQGGEQYF
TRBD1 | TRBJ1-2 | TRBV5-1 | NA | TGCGCCAGCAGCCCAACCCTTGGACAGGGGGTAAACTATGGCTACACCTTC | CASSPTLGQGVNYGYTF
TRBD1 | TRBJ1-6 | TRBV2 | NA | TGTGCCAGCAGGACCTCGGGAGGGTCAGGGGGAGGATCACCCCTCCACTTT | CASRTSGGSGGGSPLHF
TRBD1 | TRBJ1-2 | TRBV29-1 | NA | TGCAGCGTTGTAACGGGACAGGGGGCGAAAGGCTACACCTTC | CSVVTGQGAKGYTF
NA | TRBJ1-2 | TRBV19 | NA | TGTGCCAGTACGGGAGGCAGGGGCAACTATGGCTACACCTTC | CASTGGRGNYGYTF
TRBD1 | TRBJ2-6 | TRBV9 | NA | TGTGCCAGCAGCGTCCGGCCGGGACAGGGTATCTCTGGGGCCAACGTCCTGACTTTC | CASSVRPGQGISGANVLTF
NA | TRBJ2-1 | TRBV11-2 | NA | TGTGCCAGCAGCCTACCTTATGAGCAGTTCTTC | CASSLPYEQFF
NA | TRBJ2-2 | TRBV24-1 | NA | TGTGCCACCAGTGATTTTCACAGGGCCGGGGAGCTGTTTTTT | CATSDFHRAGELFF
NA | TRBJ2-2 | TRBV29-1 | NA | TGCAGCGCCCTGGCGGTCGACGGGGAGCTGTTTTTT | CSALAVDGELFF
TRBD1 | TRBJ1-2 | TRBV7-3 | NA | TGTGCCAGCAGCTTAATGGGACAGGCGAACTATGGCTACACCTTC | CASSLMGQANYGYTF
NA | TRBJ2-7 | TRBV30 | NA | TGTGCCTGGAGTGTCTTGGGGGAGGGGGCCTACGAGCAGTACTTC | CAWSVLGEGAYEQYF
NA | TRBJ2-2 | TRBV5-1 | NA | TGCGCCAGCACCCCTAGGGGGACGAACACCGGGGAGCTGTTTTTT | CASTPRGTNTGELFF
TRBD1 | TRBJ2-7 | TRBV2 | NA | TGTGCCACCATGGCGGCAAAGGGGACAGGGAGCTCCTACGAGCAGTACTTC | CATMAAKGTGSSYEQYF
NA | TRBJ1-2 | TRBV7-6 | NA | TGTGCCAGCAGCGATTCCCGGGGGGACGGCTACACCTTC | CASSDSRGDGYTF
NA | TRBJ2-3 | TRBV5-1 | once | TGCGCCAGCAGCGGGGCCTACACAGATACGCAGTATTTT | CASSGAYTDTQYF
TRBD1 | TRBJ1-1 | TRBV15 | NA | TGTGCCACCAGCAATCGGACAGGCGAAGCTTTCTTT | CATSNRTGEAFF
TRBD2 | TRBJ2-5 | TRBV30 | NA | TGTGCCTGGAGTCCCGACTTGGGACGGGGGGGCCGGGAGACCCAGTACTTC | CAWSPDLGRGGRETQYF
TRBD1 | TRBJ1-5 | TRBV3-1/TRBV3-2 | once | TGTGCCAGCAGCCAACCGGACAGGGGTGAATTAGGCAATCAGCCCCAGCATTTT | CASSQPDRGELGNQPQHF
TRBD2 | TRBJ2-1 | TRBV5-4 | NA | TGTGCCAGCAGCTTGGAAGCGGGGGCGCAGTTCTTC | CASSLEAGAQFF
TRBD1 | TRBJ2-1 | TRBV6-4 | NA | TGTGCCAGCAGTGAAATTAGTGGGACAGGGGACAATGAGCAGTTCTTC | CASSEISGTGDNEQFF
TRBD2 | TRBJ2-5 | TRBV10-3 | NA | TGTGCCATCAGCGAAACGCGACTAGCGTTAAACCAAGAGACCCAGTACTTC | CAISETRLALNQETQYF
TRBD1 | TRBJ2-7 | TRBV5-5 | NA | TGTGCCAGCAGCTTGGTTGGACAGGGTGTCTCCTACGAGCAGTACTTC | CASSLVGQGVSYEQYF
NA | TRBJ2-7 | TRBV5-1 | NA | TGCGCCAGCAGCTTGGACCCCAGCTCCTACGAGCAGTACTTC | CASSLDPSSYEQYF
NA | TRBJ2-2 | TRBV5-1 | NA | TGCGCCAGCAGCTATCAGGGTTCCGGGGAGCTGTTTTTT | CASSYQGSGELFF
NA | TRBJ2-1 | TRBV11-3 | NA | TGTGCCAGCACCAACCCCGGGCGGGGTAGTAATGAGCAGTTCTTC | CASTNPGRGSNEQFF
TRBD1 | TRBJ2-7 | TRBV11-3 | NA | TGTGCCAGCAGCTCGGGGACAGGGGACAGCTACGAGCAGTACTTC | CASSSGTGDSYEQYF
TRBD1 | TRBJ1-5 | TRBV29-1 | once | TGCAGCGCTAAGAACACCGGGACAGGGGGGGATAATCAGCCCCAGCATTTT | CSAKNTGTGGDNQPQHF
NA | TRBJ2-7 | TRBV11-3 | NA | TGTGCCAGCAGCTTAGGTACTGAGCAGTACTTC | CASSLGTEQYF
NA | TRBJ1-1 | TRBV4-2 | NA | TGTGCCAGCAGCCCCGTAACCGGGGGATCAGGCCGAGCTTTCTTT | CASSPVTGGSGRAFF
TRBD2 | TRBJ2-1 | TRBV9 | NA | TGTGCCAGCGCCCCGACTAGCGGACTATACAATGAGCAGTTCTTC | CASAPTSGLYNEQFF
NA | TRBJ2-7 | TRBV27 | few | TGTGCCAGCAGTTTCGGACAGACCTACGAGCAGTACTTC | CASSFGQTYEQYF
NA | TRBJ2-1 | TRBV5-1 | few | TGCGCCAGCAGCCAGACCGACAGCTCCTACAATGAGCAGTTCTTC | CASSQTDSSYNEQFF
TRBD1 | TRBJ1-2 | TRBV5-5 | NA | TGTGCCAGCAGCTTGGGGGACAGGGGCTATGGCTACACCTTC | CASSLGDRGYGYTF
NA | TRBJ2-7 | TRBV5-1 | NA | TGCGCCAGCAGCTTGGGCGGGCAGTCCTACGAGCAGTACTTC | CASSLGGQSYEQYF
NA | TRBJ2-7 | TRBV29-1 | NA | TGCAGCGTTGGCCAGGGTGGTTACGAGCAGTACTTC | CSVGQGGYEQYF
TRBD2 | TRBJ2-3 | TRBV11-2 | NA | TGTGCCAGCAGCTTAAGTCTAGCGGGGGCAGATACGCAGTATTTT | CASSLSLAGADTQYF